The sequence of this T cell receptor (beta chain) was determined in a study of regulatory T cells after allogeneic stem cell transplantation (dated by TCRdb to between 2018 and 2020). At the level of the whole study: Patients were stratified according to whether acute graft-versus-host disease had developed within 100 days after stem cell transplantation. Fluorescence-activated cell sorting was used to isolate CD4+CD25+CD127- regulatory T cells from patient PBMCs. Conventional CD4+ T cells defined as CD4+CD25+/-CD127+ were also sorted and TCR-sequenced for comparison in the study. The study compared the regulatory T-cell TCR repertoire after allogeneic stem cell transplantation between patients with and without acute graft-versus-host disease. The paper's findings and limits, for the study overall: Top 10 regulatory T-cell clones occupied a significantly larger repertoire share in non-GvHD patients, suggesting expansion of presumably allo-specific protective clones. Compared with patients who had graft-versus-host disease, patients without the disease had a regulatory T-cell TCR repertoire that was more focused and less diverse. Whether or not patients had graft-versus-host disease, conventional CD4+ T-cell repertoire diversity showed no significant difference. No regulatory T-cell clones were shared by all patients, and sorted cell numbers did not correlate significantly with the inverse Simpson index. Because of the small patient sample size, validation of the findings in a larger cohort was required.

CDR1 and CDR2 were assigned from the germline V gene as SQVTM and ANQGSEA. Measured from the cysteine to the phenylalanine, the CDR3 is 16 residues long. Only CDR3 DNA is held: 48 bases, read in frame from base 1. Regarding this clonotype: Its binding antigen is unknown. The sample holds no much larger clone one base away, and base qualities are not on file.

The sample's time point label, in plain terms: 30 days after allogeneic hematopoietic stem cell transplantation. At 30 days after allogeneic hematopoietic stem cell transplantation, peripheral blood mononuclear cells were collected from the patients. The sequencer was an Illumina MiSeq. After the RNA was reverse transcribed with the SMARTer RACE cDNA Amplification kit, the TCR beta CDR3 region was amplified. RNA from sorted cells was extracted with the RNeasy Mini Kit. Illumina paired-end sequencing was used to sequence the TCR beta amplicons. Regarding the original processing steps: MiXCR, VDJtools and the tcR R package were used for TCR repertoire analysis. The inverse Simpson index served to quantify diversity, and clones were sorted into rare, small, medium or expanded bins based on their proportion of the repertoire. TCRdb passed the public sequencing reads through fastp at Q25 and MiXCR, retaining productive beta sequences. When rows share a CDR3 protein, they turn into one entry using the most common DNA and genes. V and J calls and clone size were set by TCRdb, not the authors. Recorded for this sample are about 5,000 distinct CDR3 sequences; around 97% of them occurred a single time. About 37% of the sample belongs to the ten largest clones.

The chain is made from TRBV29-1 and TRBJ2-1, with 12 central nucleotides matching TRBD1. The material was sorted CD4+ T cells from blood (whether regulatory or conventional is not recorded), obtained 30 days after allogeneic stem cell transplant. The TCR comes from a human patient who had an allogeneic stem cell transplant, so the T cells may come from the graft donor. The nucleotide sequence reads TGCAACGTGACCGCCGGGACAGGGGGCTGCTACAATGAGCAGTTCTTC. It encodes CNVTAGTGGCYNEQFF.